This T cell receptor beta chain came from a study of blood T cell repertoires in COVID-19. Authors' processing steps: Nucleated cell number was recorded as an estimate derived from reference gene primer amplification. Method: immunoSEQ multiplex PCR; TCRdb's copy keeps in-frame clones and lacks some. V, J and clone size are those of that table, while D and trimming were read from the DNA. The sample includes 250,000 or so clones, roughly 86% of them seen just once. All recovered Cohort 3 donors got two negative PCRs, got clearance, or saw symptom resolution. This clone was counted once. CDR1 and CDR2 from the germline V gene are ENHRY and SYGVKD. This CDR3 region has 16 residues. V was pared by 6 bases and J by 2 bases, with 2 bases of the junction left unmatched.

This chain connects TRBV10-3 to TRBJ2-2; TRBD2 aligns across 14 bases. This TCR derives from a woman under 30 who had recovered from COVID-19. Sequences were obtained from PBMCs or T cells enriched from blood (not recorded which). CDR3 nucleotides: TGTGCCATCAGCGGGACTAGCGGGAGTAACACCGGGGAGCTGTTTTTT. Residues: CAISGTSGSNTGELFF.